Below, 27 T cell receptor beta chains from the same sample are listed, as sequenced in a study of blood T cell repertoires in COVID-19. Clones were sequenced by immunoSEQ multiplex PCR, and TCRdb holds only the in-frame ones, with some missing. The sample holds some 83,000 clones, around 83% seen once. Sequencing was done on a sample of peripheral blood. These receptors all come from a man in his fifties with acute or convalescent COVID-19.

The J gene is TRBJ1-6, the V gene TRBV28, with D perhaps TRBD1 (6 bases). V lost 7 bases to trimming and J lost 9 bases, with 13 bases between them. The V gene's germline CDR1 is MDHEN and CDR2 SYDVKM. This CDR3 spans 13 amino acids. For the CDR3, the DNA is TGTGCCAGCAATCCAGGGGAGGGTTCACCCCTCCACTTT. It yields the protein CASNPGEGSPLHF.

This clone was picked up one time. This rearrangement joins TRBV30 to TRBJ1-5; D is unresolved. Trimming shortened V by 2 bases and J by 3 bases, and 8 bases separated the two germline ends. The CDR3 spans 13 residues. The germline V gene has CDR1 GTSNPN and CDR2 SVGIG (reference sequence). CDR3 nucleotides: TGTGCCTGGAGTAACGGGATCAATCAGCCCCAGCATTTT. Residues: CAWSNGINQPQHF. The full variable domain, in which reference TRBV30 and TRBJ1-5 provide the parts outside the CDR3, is SQTIHQWPATLVQPVGSPLSLECTVEGTSNPNLYWYRQAAGRGLQLLFYSVGIGQISSEVPQNLSASRPQDRQFILSSKKLLLSDSGFYLCAWSNGINQPQHFGDGTRLSIL.

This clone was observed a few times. CDR3 in amino acids: CASSPGPANNEQFF. CDR3 nucleotides: TGTGCCAGCAGTCCGGGTCCCGCAAACAATGAGCAGTTCTTC. V is TRBV6-4 and J is TRBJ2-1; the D is unclear. V dropped 5 bases and J dropped 5 bases, with 13 bases sitting between them. This CDR3 comprises 14 residues. Germline CDR1 reads MRHNA; CDR2 reads SNTAGT.

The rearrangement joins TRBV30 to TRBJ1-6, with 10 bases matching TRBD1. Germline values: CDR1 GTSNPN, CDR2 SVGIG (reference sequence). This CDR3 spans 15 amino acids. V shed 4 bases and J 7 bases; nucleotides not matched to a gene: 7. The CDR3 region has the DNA TGTGCCTGGATTGCTAGGGGACAGGGGAATTCACCCCTCCACTTT. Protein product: CAWIARGQGNSPLHF.

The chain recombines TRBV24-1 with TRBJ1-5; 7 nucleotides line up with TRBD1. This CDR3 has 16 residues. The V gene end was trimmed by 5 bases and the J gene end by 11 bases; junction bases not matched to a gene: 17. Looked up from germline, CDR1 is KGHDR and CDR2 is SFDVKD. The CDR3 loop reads CATSASNRDRGGSQHF. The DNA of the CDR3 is TGTGCCACCAGTGCTTCAAACCGGGACAGAGGGGGGTCCCAGCATTTT.

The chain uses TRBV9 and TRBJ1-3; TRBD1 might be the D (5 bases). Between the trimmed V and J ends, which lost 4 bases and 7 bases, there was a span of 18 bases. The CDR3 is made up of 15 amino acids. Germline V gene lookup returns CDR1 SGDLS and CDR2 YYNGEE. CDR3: CASSLTGFMDNTIYF. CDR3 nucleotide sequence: TGTGCCAGCAGCCTTACAGGCTTTATGGATAACACCATATATTTT. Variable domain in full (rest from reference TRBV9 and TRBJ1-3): DSGVTQTPKHLITATGQRVTLRCSPRSGDLSVYWYQQSLDQGLQFLIQYYNGEERAKGNILERFSAQQFPDLHSELNLSSLELGDSALYFCASSLTGFMDNTIYFGEGSWLTVV.

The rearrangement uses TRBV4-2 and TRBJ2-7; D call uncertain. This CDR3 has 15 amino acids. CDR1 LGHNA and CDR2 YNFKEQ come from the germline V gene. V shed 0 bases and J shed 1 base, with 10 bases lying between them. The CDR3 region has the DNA TGTGCCAGCAGCCAAGAGCAGACTTCATCCTACGAGCAGTACTTC. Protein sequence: CASSQEQTSSYEQYF.

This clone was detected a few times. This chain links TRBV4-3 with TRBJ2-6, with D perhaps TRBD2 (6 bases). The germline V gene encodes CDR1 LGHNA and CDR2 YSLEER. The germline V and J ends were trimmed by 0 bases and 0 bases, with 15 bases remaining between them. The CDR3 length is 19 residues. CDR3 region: CASSQEGVGLYSGANVLTF. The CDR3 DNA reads TGCGCCAGCAGCCAAGAAGGCGTAGGACTATACTCTGGGGCCAACGTCCTGACTTTC.

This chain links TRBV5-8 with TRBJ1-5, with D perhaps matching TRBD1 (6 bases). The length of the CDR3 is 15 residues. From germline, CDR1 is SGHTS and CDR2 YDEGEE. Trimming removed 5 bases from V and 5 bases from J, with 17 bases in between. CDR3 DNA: TGTGCCAGCAGGCCCCGGGACATAAGGCATCAGCCCCAGCATTTT. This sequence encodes CASRPRDIRHQPQHF.

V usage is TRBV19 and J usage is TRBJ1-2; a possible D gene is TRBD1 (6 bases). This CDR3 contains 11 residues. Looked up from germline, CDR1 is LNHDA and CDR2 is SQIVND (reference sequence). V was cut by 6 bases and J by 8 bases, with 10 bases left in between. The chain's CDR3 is CASRTGQGYTF. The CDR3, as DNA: TGTGCCAGTAGAACAGGGCAGGGCTACACCTTC.

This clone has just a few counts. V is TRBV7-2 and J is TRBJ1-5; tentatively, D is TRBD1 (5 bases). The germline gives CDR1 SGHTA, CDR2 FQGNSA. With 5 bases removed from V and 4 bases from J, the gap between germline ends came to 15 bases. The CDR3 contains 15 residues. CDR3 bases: TGTGCCAGCAGCCCACAGGACATGGATAATCAGCCCCAGCATTTT. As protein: CASSPQDMDNQPQHF.

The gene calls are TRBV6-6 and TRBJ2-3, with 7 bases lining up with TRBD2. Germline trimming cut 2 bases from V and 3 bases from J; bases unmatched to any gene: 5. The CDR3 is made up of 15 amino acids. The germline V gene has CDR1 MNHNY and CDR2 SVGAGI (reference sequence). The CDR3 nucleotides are TGTGCCAGCAGTTACGGGGGGGGTCGGACAGATACGCAGTATTTT. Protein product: CASSYGGGRTDTQYF.

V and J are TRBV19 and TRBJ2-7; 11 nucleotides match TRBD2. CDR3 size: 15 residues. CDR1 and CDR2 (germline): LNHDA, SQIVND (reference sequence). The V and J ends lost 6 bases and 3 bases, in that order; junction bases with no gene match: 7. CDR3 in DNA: TGTGCCAGTAGGGGAACTAGCGGGGGCCACTACGAGCAGTACTTC. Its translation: CASRGTSGGHYEQYF.

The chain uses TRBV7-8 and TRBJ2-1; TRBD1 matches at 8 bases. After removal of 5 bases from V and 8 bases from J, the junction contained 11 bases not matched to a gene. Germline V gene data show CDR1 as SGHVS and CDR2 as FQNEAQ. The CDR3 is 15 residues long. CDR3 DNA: TGTGCCAGCAGCCGCCCGGGACAGGTGAGCGATGAGCAGTTCTTC. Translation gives CASSRPGQVSDEQFF.

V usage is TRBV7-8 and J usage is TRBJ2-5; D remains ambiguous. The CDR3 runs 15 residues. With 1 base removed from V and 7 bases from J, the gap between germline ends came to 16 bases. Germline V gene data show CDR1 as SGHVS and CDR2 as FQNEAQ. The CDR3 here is CASSLDVRPGRTQYF. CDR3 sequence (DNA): TGTGCCAGCAGCTTAGATGTTCGCCCGGGTCGGACCCAGTACTTC.

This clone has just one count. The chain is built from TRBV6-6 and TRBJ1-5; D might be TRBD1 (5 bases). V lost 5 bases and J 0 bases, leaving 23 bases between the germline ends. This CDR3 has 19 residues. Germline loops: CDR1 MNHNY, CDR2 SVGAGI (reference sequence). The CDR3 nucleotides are TGTGCCAGCAGTCCCCAGACTCACAGGAACCCTTATAGCAATCAGCCCCAGCATTTT. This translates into CASSPQTHRNPYSNQPQHF.

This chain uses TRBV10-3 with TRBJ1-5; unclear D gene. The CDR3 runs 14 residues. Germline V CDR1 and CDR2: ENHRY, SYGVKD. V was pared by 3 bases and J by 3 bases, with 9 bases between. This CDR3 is CAISDGGNNQPQHF. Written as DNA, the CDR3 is TGTGCCATCAGTGACGGCGGAAACAATCAGCCCCAGCATTTT.

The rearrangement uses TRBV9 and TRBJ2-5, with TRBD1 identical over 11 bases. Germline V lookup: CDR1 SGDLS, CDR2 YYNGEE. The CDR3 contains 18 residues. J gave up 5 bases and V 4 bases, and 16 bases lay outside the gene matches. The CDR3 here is CASSPSPLGQGAYETQYF. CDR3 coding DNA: TGTGCCAGCAGCCCCAGCCCGCTCGGACAGGGGGCGTATGAGACCCAGTACTTC.

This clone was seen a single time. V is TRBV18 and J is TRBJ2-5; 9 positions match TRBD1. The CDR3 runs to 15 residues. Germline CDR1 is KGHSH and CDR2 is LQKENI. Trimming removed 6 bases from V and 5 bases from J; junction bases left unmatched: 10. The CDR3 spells CASSPRLGQGETQYF. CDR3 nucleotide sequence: TGTGCCAGCTCTCCAAGACTCGGACAGGGGGAGACCCAGTACTTC.

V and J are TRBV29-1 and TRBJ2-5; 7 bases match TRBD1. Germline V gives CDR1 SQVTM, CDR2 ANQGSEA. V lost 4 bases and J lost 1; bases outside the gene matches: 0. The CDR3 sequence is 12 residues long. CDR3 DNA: TGCAGCGTTGGGGACAGCCAAGAGACCCAGTACTTC. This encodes CSVGDSQETQYF.

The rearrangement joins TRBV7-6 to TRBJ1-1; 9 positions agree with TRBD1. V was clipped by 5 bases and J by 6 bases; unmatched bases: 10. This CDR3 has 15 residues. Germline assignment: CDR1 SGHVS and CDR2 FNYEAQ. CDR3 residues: CASSRGTGRPSEAFF. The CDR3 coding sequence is TGTGCCAGCAGCCGGGGGACAGGGCGGCCCTCTGAAGCTTTCTTT.

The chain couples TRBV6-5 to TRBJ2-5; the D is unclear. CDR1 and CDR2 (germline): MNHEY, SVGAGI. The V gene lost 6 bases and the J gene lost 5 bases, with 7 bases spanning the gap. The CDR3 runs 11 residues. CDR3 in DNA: TGTGCCAGCAGCCCCGCGGAGACCCAGTACTTC. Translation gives CASSPAETQYF.

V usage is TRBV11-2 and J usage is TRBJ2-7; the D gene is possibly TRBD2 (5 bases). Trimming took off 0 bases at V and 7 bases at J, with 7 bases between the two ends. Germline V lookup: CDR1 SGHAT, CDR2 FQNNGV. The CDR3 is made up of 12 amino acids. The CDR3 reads CASSLDRGEQYF. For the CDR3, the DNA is TGTGCCAGCAGCTTAGATCGGGGAGAGCAGTACTTC.

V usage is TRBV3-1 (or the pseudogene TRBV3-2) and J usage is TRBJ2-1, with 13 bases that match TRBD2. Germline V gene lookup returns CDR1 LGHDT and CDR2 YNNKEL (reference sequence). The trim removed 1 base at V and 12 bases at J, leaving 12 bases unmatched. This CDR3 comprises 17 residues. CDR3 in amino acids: CASSQARSGTSGASQFF. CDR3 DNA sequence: TGTGCCAGCAGCCAAGCCCGCTCCGGGACTAGCGGGGCTTCGCAGTTCTTC.

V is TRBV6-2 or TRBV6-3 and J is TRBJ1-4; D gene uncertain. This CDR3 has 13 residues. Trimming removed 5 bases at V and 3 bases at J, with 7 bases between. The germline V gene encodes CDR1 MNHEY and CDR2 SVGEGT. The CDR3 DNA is TGTGCCAGCAGTCCCTGGCCTAATGAAAAACTGTTTTTT. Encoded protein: CASSPWPNEKLFF.

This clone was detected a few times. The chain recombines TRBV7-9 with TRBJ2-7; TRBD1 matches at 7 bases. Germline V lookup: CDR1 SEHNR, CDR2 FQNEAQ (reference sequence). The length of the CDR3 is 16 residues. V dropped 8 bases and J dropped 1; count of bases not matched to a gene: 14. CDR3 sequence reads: CASSPGSGTVSYEQYF. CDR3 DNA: TGTGCCAGCTCCCCCGGCTCGGGGACAGTTTCCTACGAGCAGTACTTC.

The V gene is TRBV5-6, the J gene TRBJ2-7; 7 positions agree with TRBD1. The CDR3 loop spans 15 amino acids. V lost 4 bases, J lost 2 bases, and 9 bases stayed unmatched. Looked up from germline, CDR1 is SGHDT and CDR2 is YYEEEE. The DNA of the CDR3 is TGTGCCAGCAGCAAACAGGGGCGAAAGACCTACGAGCAGTACTTC. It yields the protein CASSKQGRKTYEQYF.